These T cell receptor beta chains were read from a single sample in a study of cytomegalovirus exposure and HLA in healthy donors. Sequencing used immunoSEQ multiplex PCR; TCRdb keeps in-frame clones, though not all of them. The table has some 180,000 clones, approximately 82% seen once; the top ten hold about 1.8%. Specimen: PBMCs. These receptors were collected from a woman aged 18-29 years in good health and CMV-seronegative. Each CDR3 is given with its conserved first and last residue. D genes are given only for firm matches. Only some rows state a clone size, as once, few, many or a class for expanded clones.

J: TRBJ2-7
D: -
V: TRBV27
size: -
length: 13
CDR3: CASSPGSRYEQYF
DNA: TGTGCCAGCAGTCCCGGGAGCAGATACGAGCAGTACTTC

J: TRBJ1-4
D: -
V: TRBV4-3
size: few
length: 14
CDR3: CASSQVQGGEKLFF
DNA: TGCGCCAGCAGCCAAGTACAGGGTGGTGAAAAACTGTTTTTT

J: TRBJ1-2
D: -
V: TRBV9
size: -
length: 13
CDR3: CASSVVDPGVKIF
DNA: TGTGCCAGCAGCGTAGTTGACCCGGGAGTAAAGATTTTC

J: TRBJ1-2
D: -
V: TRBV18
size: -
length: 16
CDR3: CASSPAGWAGEYGYTF
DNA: TGTGCCAGCTCACCAGCGGGTTGGGCAGGGGAGTATGGCTACACCTTC

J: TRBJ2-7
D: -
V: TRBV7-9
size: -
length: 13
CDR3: CSSSLGASDEQYF
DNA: TGTTCCAGCAGCTTAGGTGCTAGCGACGAGCAGTACTTC

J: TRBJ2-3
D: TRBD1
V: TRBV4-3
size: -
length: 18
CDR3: CASSQDSGRGYITDTQYF
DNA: TGCGCCAGCAGCCAAGATTCGGGCAGGGGGTATATTACAGATACGCAGTATTTT

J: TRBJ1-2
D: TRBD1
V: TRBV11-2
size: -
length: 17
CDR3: CASSFGQGSTQNYGYTF
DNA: TGTGCCAGCAGCTTCGGACAGGGGTCAACACAAAACTATGGCTACACCTTC

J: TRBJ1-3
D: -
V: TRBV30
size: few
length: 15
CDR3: CAWRMFLSSGNTIYF
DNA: TGTGCCTGGAGGATGTTTCTGAGCTCTGGAAACACCATATATTTT

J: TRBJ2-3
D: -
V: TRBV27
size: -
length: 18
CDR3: CASSTSLLRRKYTDTQYF
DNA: TGTGCCAGCAGTACGTCCTTGTTAAGGCGGAAATACACAGATACGCAGTATTTT

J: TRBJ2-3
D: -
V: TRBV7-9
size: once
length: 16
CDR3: CASSLASGNGADTQYF
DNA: TGTGCCAGCAGCTTAGCGTCAGGGAATGGAGCAGATACGCAGTATTTT

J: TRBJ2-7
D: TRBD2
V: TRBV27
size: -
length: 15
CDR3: CASSLTSLAAYEQYF
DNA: TGTGCCAGCAGTTTAACGTCCCTAGCGGCCTACGAGCAGTACTTC

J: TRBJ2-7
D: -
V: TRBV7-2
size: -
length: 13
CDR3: CASSFGRGYEQYF
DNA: TGTGCCAGCAGCTTCGGAAGAGGCTACGAGCAGTACTTC

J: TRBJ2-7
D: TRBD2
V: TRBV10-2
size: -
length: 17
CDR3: CASREGTSGIVSYEQYF
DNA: TGCGCCAGCAGAGAAGGGACTAGCGGGATAGTCAGCTACGAGCAGTACTTC

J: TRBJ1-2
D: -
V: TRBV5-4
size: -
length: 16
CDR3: CASSSSRAGANYGYTF
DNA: TGTGCCAGCAGCTCCTCCCGGGCAGGGGCTAACTATGGCTACACCTTC

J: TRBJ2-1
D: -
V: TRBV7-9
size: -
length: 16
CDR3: CASSLRGRALVNEQFF
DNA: TGTGCCAGCAGCTTAAGGGGCAGGGCCCTTGTCAATGAGCAGTTCTTC

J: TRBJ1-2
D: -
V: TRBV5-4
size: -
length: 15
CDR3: CASSLGGGTDYGYTF
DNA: TGTGCCAGCAGCTTGGGGGGAGGGACGGACTATGGCTACACCTTC

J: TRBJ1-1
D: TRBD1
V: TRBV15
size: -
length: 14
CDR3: CATSTQGVNTEAFF
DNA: TGTGCCACCAGCACTCAGGGGGTGAACACTGAAGCTTTCTTT

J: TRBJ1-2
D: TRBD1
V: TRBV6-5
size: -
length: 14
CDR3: CASSPPGTGWGHTF
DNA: TGTGCCAGCAGTCCCCCGGGGACAGGATGGGGCCACACCTTC

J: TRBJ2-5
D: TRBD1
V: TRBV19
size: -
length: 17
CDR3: CASSFNNRDRGQETQYF
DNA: TGTGCCAGTAGTTTTAACAACCGGGACAGGGGGCAAGAGACCCAGTACTTC

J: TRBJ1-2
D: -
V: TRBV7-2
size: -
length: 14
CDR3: CASSSGSSNYGYTF
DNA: TGTGCCAGCAGCTCCGGGTCTTCTAACTATGGCTACACCTTC

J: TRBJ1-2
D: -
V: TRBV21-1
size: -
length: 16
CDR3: CASSKAPAGGLYGYTF
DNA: TGTGCCAGCAGCAAAGCTCCAGCGGGGGGCCTATATGGCTACACCTTC

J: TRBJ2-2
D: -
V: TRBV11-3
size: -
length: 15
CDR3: CASSTSSLVSGELFF
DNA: TGTGCCAGCAGCACCTCCTCACTAGTTTCCGGGGAGCTGTTTTTT

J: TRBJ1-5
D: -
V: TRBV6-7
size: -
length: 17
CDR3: CASSYLGGIGSNQPQHF
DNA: TGTGCCAGCAGTTACTTAGGGGGAATAGGGAGCAATCAGCCCCAGCATTTT

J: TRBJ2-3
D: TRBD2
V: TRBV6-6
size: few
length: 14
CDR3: CASSYRGGRDTQYF
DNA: TGTGCCAGCAGTTACCGCGGGGGAAGAGATACGCAGTATTTT

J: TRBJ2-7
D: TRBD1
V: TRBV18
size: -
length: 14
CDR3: CASSDGQGQYEQYF
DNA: TGTGCCAGCTCCGACGGACAGGGACAGTACGAGCAGTACTTC

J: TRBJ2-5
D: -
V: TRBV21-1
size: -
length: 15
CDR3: CASSKALGSAETQYF
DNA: TGTGCCAGCAGCAAAGCGCTAGGAAGCGCAGAGACCCAGTACTTC

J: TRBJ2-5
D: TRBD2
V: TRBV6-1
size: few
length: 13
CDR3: CATGGLMQETQYF
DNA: TGTGCCACGGGAGGACTGATGCAAGAGACCCAGTACTTC

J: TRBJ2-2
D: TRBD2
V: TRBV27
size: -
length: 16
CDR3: CASRFRGRGNTGELFF
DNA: TGTGCCAGCAGATTTCGCGGGAGGGGGAACACCGGGGAGCTGTTTTTT

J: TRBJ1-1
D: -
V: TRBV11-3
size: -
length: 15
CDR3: CASSLERGRGSVAFF
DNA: TGTGCCAGCAGCTTAGAGCGGGGACGTGGGTCAGTGGCTTTCTTT

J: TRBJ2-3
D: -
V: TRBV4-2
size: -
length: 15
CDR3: CASSQDGGTTDTQYF
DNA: TGTGCCAGCAGCCAAGATGGCGGGACTACAGATACGCAGTATTTT

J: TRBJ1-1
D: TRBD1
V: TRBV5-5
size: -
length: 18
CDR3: CASSFRVTGVYKTTEAFF
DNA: TGTGCCAGCAGCTTTCGCGTGACAGGGGTTTATAAGACTACTGAAGCTTTCTTT

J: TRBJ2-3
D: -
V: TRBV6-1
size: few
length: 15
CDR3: CASSDWGDGTDTQYF
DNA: TGTGCCAGCAGTGATTGGGGGGACGGCACAGATACGCAGTATTTT

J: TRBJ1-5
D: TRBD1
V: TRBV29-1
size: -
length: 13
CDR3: CSVVDRVGQPQHF
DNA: TGCAGCGTTGTGGACAGGGTTGGTCAGCCCCAGCATTTT

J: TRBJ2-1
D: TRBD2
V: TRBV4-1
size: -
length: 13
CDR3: CASSERLAGEQFF
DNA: TGCGCCAGCAGCGAACGACTAGCGGGGGAGCAGTTCTTC

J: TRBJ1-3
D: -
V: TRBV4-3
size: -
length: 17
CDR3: CASSQGSRTLSGNTIYF
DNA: TGCGCCAGCAGCCAAGGATCAAGGACACTCTCTGGAAACACCATATATTTT